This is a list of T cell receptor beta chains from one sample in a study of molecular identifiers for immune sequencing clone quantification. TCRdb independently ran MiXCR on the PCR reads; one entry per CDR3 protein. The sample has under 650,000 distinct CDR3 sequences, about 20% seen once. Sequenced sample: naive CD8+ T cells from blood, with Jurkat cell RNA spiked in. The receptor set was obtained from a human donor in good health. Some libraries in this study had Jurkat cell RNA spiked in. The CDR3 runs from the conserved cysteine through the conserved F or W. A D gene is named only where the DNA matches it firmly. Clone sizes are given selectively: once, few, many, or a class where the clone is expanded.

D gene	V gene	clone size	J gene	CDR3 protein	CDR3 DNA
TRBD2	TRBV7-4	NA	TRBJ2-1	CASSLAGGEQLF	TGTGCCAGCAGCCTAGCGGGAGGAGAGCAGCTCTTC
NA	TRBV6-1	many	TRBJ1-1	CASSDSGNMAFF	TGTGCCAGCAGTGATTCCGGTAACATGGCTTTCTTT
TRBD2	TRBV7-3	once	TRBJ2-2	CTSSSTSGTVSGELFF	TGTACCAGCAGCTCTACTAGCGGGACGGTTTCCGGGGAGCTGTTTTTT
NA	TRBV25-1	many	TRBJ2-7	CASSELIGGSYEQYF	TGTGCCAGCAGTGAATTGATCGGTGGGTCCTACGAGCAGTACTTC
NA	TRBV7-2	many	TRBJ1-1	CASSYRDVTEAFF	TGTGCCAGCAGCTACAGGGACGTGACTGAAGCTTTCTTT
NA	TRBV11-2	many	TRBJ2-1	CASSLVRGSYNEQFF	TGTGCCAGCAGCTTAGTCAGGGGCTCCTACAATGAGCAGTTCTTC
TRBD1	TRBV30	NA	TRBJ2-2	CAWSADRATGELFF	TGTGCCTGGAGCGCTGACAGGGCAACCGGGGAGCTGTTTTTT
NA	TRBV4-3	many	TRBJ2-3	CASSQDWVAADTQYF	TGCGCCAGCAGCCAAGATTGGGTAGCTGCAGATACGCAGTATTTT
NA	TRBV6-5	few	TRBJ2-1	CASKPSTSYNEQFF	TGTGCCAGCAAGCCCAGCACCTCCTACAATGAGCAGTTCTTC
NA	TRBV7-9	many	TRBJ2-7	CASSLDAGNEQYF	TGTGCCAGCAGCTTAGACGCCGGCAACGAGCAGTACTTC
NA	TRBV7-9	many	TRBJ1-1	CASSPRSGNLEAFF	TGTGCCAGCAGCCCGAGAAGTGGTAACCTCGAAGCTTTCTTT
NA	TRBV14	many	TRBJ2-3	CASSQDRDSPDTQYF	TGTGCCAGCAGCCAAGATCGAGACTCCCCAGATACGCAGTATTTT
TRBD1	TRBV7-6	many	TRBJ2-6	CASSSDRGMAGANVLTF	TGTGCCAGCAGCTCGGACAGGGGTATGGCTGGGGCCAACGTCCTGACTTTC
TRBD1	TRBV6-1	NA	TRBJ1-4	CASSESTLRTGEFNENLFF	TGTGCCAGCAGTGAATCGACCCTGAGGACAGGGGAATTTAATGAAAACCTGTTTTTT
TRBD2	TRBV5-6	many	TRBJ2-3	CASSGGLAGAQPLRDTQYF	TGTGCCAGCAGCGGGGGGCTAGCGGGGGCGCAACCCCTCAGGGATACGCAGTATTTT